This T cell receptor (beta chain) stems from a study of blood T cell repertoires in COVID-19. Background on the study: Material from acute and convalescent COVID-19 was sourced from the United States, Italy and Spain. T cells, B-cell-depleted T cells, or PBMCs provided the cDNA or gDNA that served as material.

Germline CDR1 is LGHDT and CDR2 is YNNKEL (reference sequence). The V end lost 4 bases, the J end lost 0 bases, and 9 bases lay between the germline ends. The length of the CDR3 is 14 residues. Original processing methods: Estimates of nucleated cell counts were drawn from the amplification of reference gene primers. Profiling relied on immunoSEQ multiplex PCR, and the TCRdb table lists in-frame clones only, not all of them. D and trimming come from the DNA, and the V and J calls and clone size come from that table. The table records about 170,000 clones, approximately 86% of them present only once. The receptor's source is an elderly woman in a cohort sampled during active or convalescent COVID-19. The rearrangement joins TRBV3-1 (or the pseudogene TRBV3-2) to TRBJ1-1; tentatively, D is TRBD1 (5 bases). The sequenced sample was peripheral blood. CDR3 nucleotides: TGTGCCAGCAGCCGTGGACAAATGAACACTGAAGCTTTCTTT. Translated, it gives CASSRGQMNTEAFF.